This TCR beta chain stems from a study of response to subunit inactivated influenza vaccine. This clonotype was found many times. The CDR3 is 13 amino acids. Per the germline V gene, CDR1 is SQVTM and CDR2 is ANQGSEA. Trimming left V 3 bases short and J 3 bases short, with 9 bases between. TCRdb passed the RT-PCR reads through MiXCR, listing each CDR3 protein once. The table records about 540,000 distinct CDR3 sequences, around a quarter of them present only once. The same specimen was also included in a second study, on T cells expressing NK-cell markers. From that paper: In generating TCR beta cDNA, 5'RACE template switching with UMIs was used. Dominant NKG2C+ clonotypes accounted for about 1.0-7.0% of CD8+ T cells in about six donors. A few of the donors also had these clonotypes leading their CD3+CD56-NKG2C+ fraction.

The source was CD4+ T cells sorted from PBMCs, collected 11 to 12 days after vaccination. The receptor comes from a man between 50 and 59 years old who received an inactivated influenza vaccine. This chain connects TRBV29-1 to TRBJ2-1; D gene ambiguous. CDR3 region: CSVDFGNYNEQFF. Written as DNA, the CDR3 is TGCAGCGTTGATTTTGGGAACTACAATGAGCAGTTCTTC.